The 24 T cell receptor beta chains in this list originate from one sample, sequenced in a study of T cell repertoires in cytomegalovirus infection. TCRdb itself ran the reads through MiXCR, one entry per CDR3 protein. The sample has around 430,000 distinct CDR3 sequences; under 45% are singletons. Their specific antigens are unknown. Sequenced material: cultured PBMCs, taken from culture after CMV antigen stimulation. The receptors originated from a human donor in good health (CMV status not recorded). Some clones in this sample may be carry-over from other donors' samples.

This chain uses TRBV4-1 with TRBJ2-1; 8 nucleotides match TRBD2. J was trimmed by 7 bases and V by 0 bases; bases with no gene match: 5. Germline V gene sequence: CDR1 MGHRA, CDR2 YSYEKL. This CDR3 has 15 residues. DNA for the CDR3: TGCGCCAGCAGCCAAGATGAGCGGGGGACAAATGAGCAGTTCTTC. This codes for CASSQDERGTNEQFF.

The chain joins TRBV10-3 to TRBJ2-2; D uncertain. This CDR3 is 12 amino acids long. The germline V and J ends were trimmed by 10 bases and 8 bases, with 14 bases remaining between them. CDR1 is ENHRY, CDR2 SYGVKD, per germline. Here the CDR3 DNA reads TGTGCCACTTCAGAGGTTCCTGGGGAGCTGTTTTTT. It codes for CATSEVPGELFF.

This clonotype was found a few times. This CDR3 is CASSEQVPSEKLFF. CDR3 in DNA: TGTGCCAGCAGTGAACAGGTACCGAGTGAAAAACTGTTTTTT. V gene TRBV25-1 combines with J gene TRBJ1-4; D is unresolved. Germline assignment: CDR1 MGHDK and CDR2 SYGVNS. V was trimmed by 2 bases and J by 7 bases, leaving 11 bases between them. This CDR3 has 14 amino acids. Using reference TRBV25-1 and TRBJ1-4 for the parts outside the CDR3, the full variable domain is EADIYQTPRYLVIGTGKKITLECSQTMGHDKMYWYQQDPGMELHLIHYSYGVNSTEKGDLSSESTVSRIRTEHFPLTLESARPSHTSQYLCASSEQVPSEKLFFGSGTQLSVL.

This clonotype was counted ten times or more. The rearrangement uses TRBV7-2 and TRBJ1-3; 11 positions agree with TRBD1. The germline CDR1 and CDR2 sequences are SGHTA and FQGNSA. Trimming took 8 bases from V and 4 from J; bases not matched to a gene: 19. This CDR3 has 19 residues. CDR3 DNA: TGTGCCAGCCTCAACCCCGGGACAGGGGGGGCCGGTCTGGGAAACACCATATATTTT. Residues: CASLNPGTGGAGLGNTIYF.

This CDR3 is CASSPNRDRQEVNEQFF. DNA for the CDR3: TGTGCCAGCAGCCCAAACCGGGACAGGCAAGAGGTCAATGAGCAGTTCTTC. The chain has TRBV7-6 and TRBJ2-1; TRBD1 agrees at 8 bases. In germline, CDR1 is SGHVS, CDR2 FNYEAQ. The V segment lost 5 bases and the J segment 6 bases; nucleotides outside the gene matches: 15. This CDR3 spans 17 amino acids.

The chain has TRBV7-2 and TRBJ1-3, with 7 positions matching TRBD1. This CDR3 has 15 amino acids. Per germline, CDR1 SGHTA and CDR2 FQGNSA. Trimming took 1 base from V and 8 from J; bases not matched to a gene: 8. Here the CDR3 reads CASSLVATGLYTIYF. CDR3 sequence (DNA): TGTGCCAGCAGCTTAGTCGCGACAGGGCTCTACACCATATATTTT.

This clonotype has a handful of counts. This chain uses TRBV12-3 or TRBV12-4 with TRBJ2-3; TRBD1 matches 8 bases. The CDR3 runs 14 residues. V dropped 7 bases and J dropped 5; count of bases not matched to a gene: 8. CDR3 sequence (DNA): TGTGCCAGCACGTTCAGGGGGCCCGGAGATACGCAGTATTTT. Amino acid sequence: CASTFRGPGDTQYF.

V and J are TRBV6-2 or TRBV6-3 and TRBJ2-5; D unclear. The germline CDR1 and CDR2 sequences are MNHEY and SVGEGT. This CDR3 comprises 12 residues. Trimming took 0 bases from V and 12 from J, leaving 11 bases between them. The CDR3 here is CASSYSEYSEYF. CDR3 sequence (DNA): TGTGCCAGCAGTTACTCGGAGTACTCCGAGTACTTC.

The gene calls are TRBV12-3 or TRBV12-4 and TRBJ2-5, with 12 positions matching TRBD2. V lost 6 bases and J lost 3; bases outside the gene matches: 2. This CDR3 region has 14 residues. The CDR3 reads CASRRLAGEETQYF. CDR3 DNA sequence: TGTGCCAGCAGGAGACTAGCGGGAGAAGAGACCCAGTACTTC.

The chain recombines TRBV12-3 or TRBV12-4 with TRBJ2-2, with D possibly matching TRBD2 (5 bases). The CDR3 runs 17 residues. V was shortened by 6 bases and J by 6 bases, with 23 bases between the two germline ends. This CDR3 reads CASSRNGMIDRAGELFF. The CDR3 DNA reads as TGTGCCAGCAGCCGCAACGGGATGATCGATAGGGCCGGGGAGCTGTTTTTT.

The chain is built from TRBV7-2 and TRBJ2-1, with D possibly matching TRBD2 (6 bases). This CDR3 is built from 14 residues. Germline V CDR1 and CDR2: SGHTA, FQGNSA. Trimming removed 5 bases from V and 9 bases from J, with 17 bases in between. This chain's CDR3 is CASSLADYTGEQFF. CDR3 coding DNA: TGTGCCAGCAGCCTCGCGGACTATACCGGTGAGCAGTTCTTC.

This clonotype was counted between two and nine times. The genes are TRBV28 and TRBJ2-3; TRBD2 matches 8 bases. The CDR3 spans 14 residues. Germline loops: CDR1 MDHEN, CDR2 SYDVKM. V was pared by 5 bases and J by 6 bases, with 7 bases of the junction left unmatched. The CDR3 spells CASSRGGTMDTQYF. The DNA for the CDR3 is TGTGCCAGCAGTCGCGGGGGGACCATGGATACGCAGTATTTT.

The J gene is TRBJ1-1, the V gene TRBV18; perhaps TRBD1 as D (6 bases). The germline CDR1 and CDR2 sequences are KGHSH and LQKENI. This CDR3 region has 15 residues. V lost 3 bases to trimming and J lost 4 bases, with 15 bases between them. CDR3 bases: TGTGCCAGCTCACCGCGGACAGTTCGGGGCACTGAAGCTTTCTTT. This translates into CASSPRTVRGTEAFF. Using reference TRBV18 and TRBJ1-1 for the parts outside the CDR3, the full variable domain is NAGVMQNPRHLVRRRGQEARLRCSPMKGHSHVYWYRQLPEEGLKFMVYLQKENIIDESGMPKERFSAEFPKEGPSILRIQQVVRGDSAAYFCASSPRTVRGTEAFFGQGTRLTVV.

The sample holds one count of this clonotype. The CDR3 DNA reads TGTGCCAGTAGTTACTTGCCGGGACGTCCTTTCTTT. Translating it yields CASSYLPGRPFF. The chain uses TRBV19 and TRBJ1-1; D perhaps matches TRBD1 (5 bases). CDR1 LNHDA and CDR2 SQIVND come from the germline V gene (reference sequence). The CDR3 runs 12 residues. V was pared by 5 bases and J by 12 bases, with 16 bases between.

The chain carries TRBV10-3 and TRBJ2-2; D may be TRBD1 or TRBD2 (5 bases each). The V end lost 5 bases, the J end lost 0 bases, and 10 bases lay between the germline ends. Germline loops: CDR1 ENHRY, CDR2 SYGVKD. This CDR3 spans 15 amino acids. The CDR3 reads CAISPGPTNTGELFF. CDR3 nucleotides: TGTGCCATCAGTCCGGGGCCCACGAACACCGGGGAGCTGTTTTTT.

The chain carries TRBV6-2 or TRBV6-3 and TRBJ2-5; maybe TRBD2 (5 bases). V lost 4 bases and J 5 bases, leaving 11 bases between the germline ends. Looked up from germline, CDR1 is MNHEY and CDR2 is SVGEGT. CDR3 length: 13 amino acids. The CDR3 bases are TGTGCCAGCAGTTCGACCTCGGGGGAGACCCAGTACTTC. Protein product: CASSSTSGETQYF.

In this sample, this clonotype turned up once. Here the CDR3 DNA reads TGTGCCAGCAGTTTCTCCGGGACTAGCCCGTCCAATGAGCAGTTCTTC. Its translation is CASSFSGTSPSNEQFF. The gene calls are TRBV12-3 or TRBV12-4 and TRBJ2-1; 9 bases are shared with TRBD2. V lost 3 bases to trimming and J lost 6 bases; unmatched junction nucleotides: 9. The CDR3 consists of 16 residues.

The gene calls are TRBV7-1 and TRBJ2-7; 9 bases match TRBD2. TRBV7-1 is recorded as an ORF, its role being uncertain. This CDR3 has 14 residues. V dropped 5 bases and J dropped 5; count of bases not matched to a gene: 7. CDR3: CASSASGLANEQYF. CDR3 DNA: TGTGCCAGCAGCGCCTCCGGACTAGCGAACGAGCAGTACTTC.

The chain carries TRBV6-1 and TRBJ2-1; 16 bases agree with TRBD2. Germline trimming cut 10 bases from V and 4 bases from J; bases unmatched to any gene: 10. The CDR3 is made up of 17 amino acids. The germline V gene encodes CDR1 MNHNS and CDR2 SASEGT. The DNA of the CDR3 is TGTGCCACCCCGGGACTAGCGGGGGGGCGGGGATACAATGAGCAGTTCTTC. It translates to CATPGLAGGRGYNEQFF.

The genes are TRBV2 and TRBJ2-7; either TRBD1 or TRBD2 may supply D (5 bases each). The V gene lost 2 bases and the J gene lost 5 bases, with 22 bases spanning the gap. The CDR3 loop spans 17 amino acids. The germline V gene encodes CDR1 SNHLY and CDR2 FYNNEI. The CDR3 is CASSEWGPSGPEDEQYF. The CDR3 DNA reads TGTGCCAGCAGTGAATGGGGCCCCTCAGGGCCGGAGGACGAGCAGTACTTC.

The J gene is TRBJ2-7, the V gene TRBV7-9; D possibly matches TRBD1 or TRBD2 (6 bases each). The CDR3 is 14 amino acids. Germline CDR1 is SEHNR and CDR2 is FQNEAQ (reference sequence). The V and J ends lost 1 base and 4 bases respectively, with 11 bases between them. The CDR3 coding sequence is TGTGCCAGCAGCTTAGGGGGAGGACAGTACGAGCAGTACTTC. Protein: CASSLGGGQYEQYF.

V gene TRBV29-1 combines with J gene TRBJ2-7; D is uncertain. V was shortened by 6 bases and J by 1 base, with 13 bases between the two germline ends. The germline gives CDR1 SQVTM, CDR2 ANQGSEA. The CDR3 length is 13 residues. CDR3 coding DNA: TGCAGCGTACGACCGGGCGCATCCTACGAGCAGTACTTC. Its translation: CSVRPGASYEQYF.

The chain joins TRBV5-1 to TRBJ2-3, with D perhaps given as TRBD1 or TRBD2 (6 bases each). V was cut by 3 bases and J by 7 bases, with 18 bases left in between. The CDR3 runs 15 residues. The germline V gene encodes CDR1 SGHRS and CDR2 YFSETQ. The CDR3 DNA sequence: TGCGCCAGCAGCTGGAAACTTGCGGGACACCATACGCAGTATTTT. It translates to CASSWKLAGHHTQYF.

The chain has TRBV7-9 and TRBJ1-5; 9 nucleotides line up with TRBD1. CDR3 length: 15 amino acids. After removal of 5 bases from V and 5 bases from J, the junction contained 7 bases not matched to a gene. Germline V gene sequence: CDR1 SEHNR, CDR2 FQNEAQ (reference sequence). The CDR3 here is CASSPQQGADQPQHF. CDR3 DNA sequence: TGTGCCAGCAGCCCTCAACAGGGGGCAGATCAGCCCCAGCATTTT.